This is a list of T cell receptor beta chains from one sample in a study of blood T cell repertoires in COVID-19. The protocol was immunoSEQ multiplex PCR, while the TCRdb copy is restricted to in-frame clones and leaves out a portion. This sample has roughly 150,000 clones, with around 77% found just once. Sequenced sample: peripheral blood. These TCRs come from a man between 70 and 80 years old with acute or convalescent COVID-19. Both conserved end residues are part of each CDR3. A D gene is named only where the DNA matches it firmly. Size is stated for part of the rows, as once, few or many counts, or as a class when the clone is expanded.

CDR3 protein	CDR3 DNA	D gene	J gene	V gene	clone size
CASSQVDTYEQYF	TGTGCCAGCAGCCAAGTGGACACATACGAGCAGTACTTC	-	TRBJ2-7	TRBV14	-
CASSTGQGVGQPQHF	TGTGCCAGTAGTACCGGACAGGGGGTCGGTCAGCCCCAGCATTTT	TRBD1	TRBJ1-5	TRBV19	-
CASTPGLAGGNEQFF	TGTGCCAGCACCCCGGGGCTAGCGGGGGGGAATGAGCAGTTCTTC	TRBD2	TRBJ2-1	TRBV3-1/TRBV3-2	-
CASSESGGRETQYF	TGTGCCAGCAGTGAATCGGGGGGCAGAGAGACCCAGTACTTC	-	TRBJ2-5	TRBV6-1	-
CARSLSRQTGNTIYF	TGTGCCAGAAGCTTGTCCCGACAAACTGGAAACACCATATATTTT	-	TRBJ1-3	TRBV5-3	-
CASSMEGWDPGLTTDTQYF	TGTGCCAGTAGTATGGAAGGATGGGACCCGGGACTAACCACAGATACGCAGTATTTT	TRBD2	TRBJ2-3	TRBV19	once
CASSERGQAHLTGELFF	TGTGCCAGCAGTGAAAGGGGACAGGCACACCTCACCGGGGAGCTGTTTTTT	TRBD1	TRBJ2-2	TRBV2	once
CASSEIQGASNQPQHF	TGTGCCAGCAGTGAAATACAGGGGGCTAGCAATCAGCCCCAGCATTTT	TRBD1	TRBJ1-5	TRBV2	-
CASSQGQTTNTGELFF	TGTGCCAGCAGCCAAGGACAGACCACGAACACCGGGGAGCTGTTTTTT	-	TRBJ2-2	TRBV27	-
CASSTTGTSGDNNEQFF	TGTGCCAGCAGTACTACCGGGACTAGCGGGGATAACAATGAGCAGTTCTTC	TRBD2	TRBJ2-1	TRBV6-7	-
CASSQDFAVAGNTIYF	TGCGCCAGCAGCCAAGATTTCGCAGTTGCCGGAAACACCATATATTTT	-	TRBJ1-3	TRBV4-3	-
CASRPTRGGRVDTQYF	TGCGCCAGCAGGCCCACCCGGGGGGGCAGAGTAGATACGCAGTATTTT	TRBD2	TRBJ2-3	TRBV10-2	-
CATSENSGPYNEQFF	TGTGCCACCAGTGAAAATAGCGGGCCCTACAATGAGCAGTTCTTC	TRBD2	TRBJ2-1	TRBV24-1	-
CASSLASPADTQYF	TGCGCCAGCAGCTTGGCGTCCCCCGCAGATACGCAGTATTTT	-	TRBJ2-3	TRBV5-1	-
CASSLVTDTQYF	TGCGCCAGCAGCTTGGTAACAGATACGCAGTATTTT	-	TRBJ2-3	TRBV5-1	-
CASSQAPKGNEQFF	TGTGCCAGCAGCCAGGCCCCCAAGGGGAATGAGCAGTTCTTC	-	TRBJ2-1	TRBV3-1/TRBV3-2	-
CASSPRLGLNTEAFF	TGTGCCAGCTCACCCCGACTGGGTTTGAACACTGAAGCTTTCTTT	-	TRBJ1-1	TRBV18	once
CASSPGQAYGYTF	TGTGCCAGCAGCCCGGGACAGGCATATGGCTACACCTTC	TRBD1	TRBJ1-2	TRBV14	-
CSVQDRANYGYTF	TGCAGCGTTCAGGACAGAGCTAACTATGGCTACACCTTC	-	TRBJ1-2	TRBV29-1	-
CSVDWSLDTQYF	TGCAGCGTTGATTGGAGCCTCGATACGCAGTATTTT	-	TRBJ2-3	TRBV29-1	-
CASSSHGGQGPNYGYTF	TGTGCCAGCAGTTCCCATGGGGGACAGGGCCCTAACTATGGCTACACCTTC	TRBD1	TRBJ1-2	TRBV28	-
CASSLTSGMNTGELFF	TGTGCCAGCAGCCTGACTAGCGGAATGAACACCGGGGAGCTGTTTTTT	TRBD2	TRBJ2-2	TRBV3-1/TRBV3-2	few
CASSPRLAGLYEQYF	TGTGCCAGCAGCCCACGACTAGCGGGGCTATACGAGCAGTACTTC	TRBD2	TRBJ2-7	TRBV7-2	-
CASRPGGPTYGYTF	TGTGCCAGCAGGCCGGGTGGTCCCACCTATGGCTACACCTTC	-	TRBJ1-2	TRBV28	-
CATSDSPDTQYF	TGTGCCACCAGCGACAGCCCAGATACGCAGTATTTT	-	TRBJ2-3	TRBV15	-
CASSEASSREWAFF	TGTGCCAGCAGTGAAGCCTCCAGTCGGGAGTGGGCTTTCTTT	-	TRBJ1-1	TRBV6-1	-
CSVGGQGVYEQYF	TGCAGCGTTGGTGGACAGGGTGTGTACGAGCAGTACTTC	TRBD1	TRBJ2-7	TRBV29-1	-
CASSSSGNGYTF	TGCGCCAGCAGCTCGTCAGGGAATGGCTACACCTTC	-	TRBJ1-2	TRBV5-1	-
CASTRQVEAFF	TGTGCCAGCACCAGACAGGTTGAAGCTTTCTTT	-	TRBJ1-1	TRBV11-2	-
CASSLDGGATVITYEQYF	TGTGCCAGCAGCTTAGATGGGGGGGCCACAGTTATTACCTACGAGCAGTACTTC	-	TRBJ2-7	TRBV11-2	-
CASSPRPLGTGWDTGELFF	TGTGCCAGCAGCCCTCGCCCCTTGGGAACAGGGTGGGACACCGGGGAGCTGTTTTTT	-	TRBJ2-2	TRBV28	-
CAISAASGALDTQYF	TGTGCCATCAGTGCGGCTAGCGGAGCCCTAGATACGCAGTATTTT	TRBD2	TRBJ2-3	TRBV10-3	-
CASRRGPSWGYTF	TGTGCCAGCAGGCGAGGGCCTTCCTGGGGCTACACCTTC	-	TRBJ1-2	TRBV12-3/TRBV12-4	-
CASSLTLGSSGSYEQYF	TGTGCCAGCAGCTTGACACTCGGGAGTAGCGGGAGTTACGAGCAGTACTTC	TRBD2	TRBJ2-7	TRBV7-8	-